This T cell receptor beta chain was captured by sequencing in a study of control samples from healthy donors and cancer patients. Clones were read by immunoSEQ multiplex PCR, and TCRdb kept only the in-frame ones, dropping some. The data contain some 150,000 clones, around 94% of them singletons. The CDR3 has 12 amino acids. Trimming took 6 bases from V and 4 from J, leaving 9 bases between them. Germline V gene data show CDR1 as MDHEN and CDR2 as SYDVKM. This sequence was found in a man between 35 and 55 years old in good health. What was sequenced was blood. V usage is TRBV28 and J usage is TRBJ1-2; a possible D gene is TRBD1 (5 bases). The CDR3 region has the DNA TGTGCCAGCAGGGAAGGGGTCTATGGCTACACCTTC. Amino acid sequence: CASREGVYGYTF.